This TCR beta chain originates from a study of blood T cell repertoires in COVID-19. In the study overall: The origin of the acute and convalescent COVID-19 samples was the United States, Italy and Spain. In each case, the material was cDNA or gDNA derived from T cells, B-cell-depleted T cells, or PBMCs.

This CDR3 comprises 15 residues. Germline V gene lookup returns CDR1 WNHNN and CDR2 SYGVQD (reference sequence). V dropped 2 bases and J dropped 6; count of bases not matched to a gene: 5. As handled by the study authors: Researchers report that nucleated cell counts were estimated from reference gene primer amplification. Method: immunoSEQ multiplex PCR; TCRdb's copy keeps in-frame clones and lacks some. V, J and clone size reflect that table, while D and trimming were determined from the DNA. Among fewer than 200,000 clones listed, more than 80% were seen once. The sample consisted of peripheral blood. The clonotype originates from a woman aged 60-75 years with acute or convalescent COVID-19. V and J are TRBV10-1 and TRBJ2-3; 10 bases are shared with TRBD1. As DNA, the CDR3 is TGCGCCAGCAGTGAGCCGACAGGGGGCTTGGATACGCAGTATTTT. As protein: CASSEPTGGLDTQYF.